A selection of T cell receptor beta chains follows, all from one sample in a study of blood T cell repertoires in COVID-19. Sequencing was performed with immunoSEQ multiplex PCR; in TCRdb, only in-frame clones are kept and a portion is missing. The sample includes 110,000 to 150,000 clones, around 84% of them seen just once. Sequencing was performed on peripheral blood. These TCRs come from a woman aged 55-69 years with acute or convalescent COVID-19. Each CDR3 is given with its conserved first and last residue. D genes are given only for firm matches. Size is stated for part of the rows, as once, few or many counts, or as a class when the clone is expanded.

cdr3_length: 14; j_call: TRBJ2-3; clone_size: once; d_call: .; v_call: TRBV5-1; cdr3_aa: CASSSTAGTDTQYF; cdr3_nt: TGCGCCAGCAGTTCGACGGCGGGCACAGATACGCAGTATTTT
cdr3_length: 14; j_call: TRBJ2-5; clone_size: few; d_call: .; v_call: TRBV4-2; cdr3_aa: CASSQLTAQETQYF; cdr3_nt: TGTGCCAGCAGCCAACTCACAGCTCAAGAGACCCAGTACTTC
cdr3_length: 18; j_call: TRBJ2-2; clone_size: once; d_call: TRBD2; v_call: TRBV19; cdr3_aa: CASSRSGTSGSYTGELFF; cdr3_nt: TGTGCCAGTAGTCGCTCCGGGACTAGCGGGAGTTACACCGGGGAGCTGTTTTTT
cdr3_length: 18; j_call: TRBJ1-3; clone_size: few; d_call: .; v_call: TRBV2; cdr3_aa: CASSLDRTGPSSGNTIYF; cdr3_nt: TGTGCCAGCAGTTTAGACAGAACAGGGCCGAGCTCTGGAAACACCATATATTTT
cdr3_length: 18; j_call: TRBJ1-1; clone_size: .; d_call: .; v_call: TRBV28; cdr3_aa: CASSPPPGRGISGTEAFF; cdr3_nt: TGTGCCAGCAGTCCCCCTCCGGGCAGGGGTATCTCGGGTACTGAAGCTTTCTTT
cdr3_length: 11; j_call: TRBJ2-5; clone_size: .; d_call: .; v_call: TRBV7-2; cdr3_aa: CALLRQETQYF; cdr3_nt: TGTGCCTTACTGAGGCAAGAGACCCAGTACTTC
cdr3_length: 15; j_call: TRBJ2-7; clone_size: .; d_call: .; v_call: TRBV11-3; cdr3_aa: CASSLGQGSVYEQYF; cdr3_nt: TGTGCCAGCAGCTTAGGCCAGGGTTCGGTCTACGAGCAGTACTTC
cdr3_length: 16; j_call: TRBJ1-2; clone_size: .; d_call: TRBD1; v_call: TRBV4-1; cdr3_aa: CASSQVKARGLSGYTF; cdr3_nt: TGCGCCAGCAGCCAAGTTAAGGCCAGGGGGTTAAGTGGCTACACCTTC
cdr3_length: 14; j_call: TRBJ2-2; clone_size: .; d_call: TRBD1; v_call: TRBV2; cdr3_aa: CASSPGTGTGELFF; cdr3_nt: TGTGCCAGCAGTCCCGGGACAGGCACCGGGGAGCTGTTTTTT
cdr3_length: 15; j_call: TRBJ2-7; clone_size: .; d_call: TRBD1; v_call: TRBV18; cdr3_aa: CASSSRTGTSYEQYF; cdr3_nt: TGTGCCAGCTCATCTAGGACAGGAACGTCCTACGAGCAGTACTTC
cdr3_length: 14; j_call: TRBJ2-5; clone_size: .; d_call: TRBD2; v_call: TRBV7-2; cdr3_aa: CASRLAGGPETQYF; cdr3_nt: TGTGCCAGCAGGCTAGCGGGGGGGCCAGAGACCCAGTACTTC
cdr3_length: 14; j_call: TRBJ1-2; clone_size: .; d_call: .; v_call: TRBV5-5; cdr3_aa: CASSFWGGDYGYTF; cdr3_nt: TGTGCCAGCAGCTTTTGGGGGGGCGACTATGGCTACACCTTC
cdr3_length: 15; j_call: TRBJ2-1; clone_size: .; d_call: .; v_call: TRBV19; cdr3_aa: CASSMRSGASTEQFF; cdr3_nt: TGTGCCAGTAGTATGAGGTCTGGGGCGAGCACTGAGCAGTTCTTC
cdr3_length: 14; j_call: TRBJ2-7; clone_size: .; d_call: .; v_call: TRBV30; cdr3_aa: CAWSWSGSSYEQYF; cdr3_nt: TGTGCCTGGAGTTGGAGCGGCAGCTCCTACGAGCAGTACTTC
cdr3_length: 11; j_call: TRBJ2-3; clone_size: .; d_call: .; v_call: TRBV7-9; cdr3_aa: CASSLSYTQYF; cdr3_nt: TGTGCCAGCAGCTTATCTTATACGCAGTATTTT
cdr3_length: 16; j_call: TRBJ1-6; clone_size: .; d_call: TRBD1; v_call: TRBV5-1; cdr3_aa: CASSGGGTARNSPLHF; cdr3_nt: TGCGCCAGCAGCGGCGGAGGGACAGCTCGGAATTCACCCCTCCACTTT
cdr3_length: 14; j_call: TRBJ2-1; clone_size: .; d_call: TRBD1; v_call: TRBV6-5; cdr3_aa: CASRRDRGQDEQFF; cdr3_nt: TGTGCCAGCAGAAGGGACAGGGGGCAGGATGAGCAGTTCTTC
cdr3_length: 13; j_call: TRBJ1-2; clone_size: few; d_call: .; v_call: TRBV4-1; cdr3_aa: CASSQDRVYGYTF; cdr3_nt: TGCGCCAGCAGCCAAGACAGGGTTTATGGCTACACCTTC
cdr3_length: 15; j_call: TRBJ1-2; clone_size: .; d_call: .; v_call: TRBV5-1; cdr3_aa: CASSLDPGADYGYTF; cdr3_nt: TGCGCCAGCAGCTTGGACCCAGGGGCGGACTATGGCTACACCTTC
cdr3_length: 17; j_call: TRBJ2-7; clone_size: .; d_call: TRBD1; v_call: TRBV11-2; cdr3_aa: CASSSPTGQDSSYEQYF; cdr3_nt: TGTGCCAGCAGCTCTCCAACGGGACAGGACTCCTCCTACGAGCAGTACTTC
cdr3_length: 14; j_call: TRBJ2-7; clone_size: .; d_call: TRBD2; v_call: TRBV11-3; cdr3_aa: CASSLGTRWGEQYF; cdr3_nt: TGTGCCAGCAGCCTAGGGACTAGATGGGGCGAGCAGTACTTC
cdr3_length: 15; j_call: TRBJ1-6; clone_size: .; d_call: TRBD1; v_call: TRBV7-9; cdr3_aa: CASSSRQGPGSPLHF; cdr3_nt: TGTGCCAGCAGCTCTCGACAGGGGCCGGGGTCACCCCTCCACTTT
cdr3_length: 15; j_call: TRBJ2-3; clone_size: .; d_call: .; v_call: TRBV5-1; cdr3_aa: CASSLGPGGTDTQYF; cdr3_nt: TGCGCCAGCAGCTTGGGCCCAGGGGGCACAGATACGCAGTATTTT
cdr3_length: 15; j_call: TRBJ2-1; clone_size: .; d_call: TRBD1; v_call: TRBV5-1; cdr3_aa: CASSFSRTGMDEQFF; cdr3_nt: TGCGCCAGCTCCTTCTCCCGGACAGGTATGGATGAGCAGTTCTTC
cdr3_length: 15; j_call: TRBJ1-5; clone_size: few; d_call: .; v_call: TRBV19; cdr3_aa: CASSIGMALNQPQHF; cdr3_nt: TGTGCCAGTAGTATTGGTATGGCCTTAAATCAGCCCCAGCATTTT
cdr3_length: 15; j_call: TRBJ1-1; clone_size: .; d_call: .; v_call: TRBV27; cdr3_aa: CASSFRFRGDTEAFF; cdr3_nt: TGTGCCAGCAGTTTTAGGTTCAGGGGTGACACTGAAGCTTTCTTT
cdr3_length: 16; j_call: TRBJ2-3; clone_size: few; d_call: TRBD2; v_call: TRBV5-6; cdr3_aa: CASSSPPAGGTDTQYF; cdr3_nt: TGTGCCAGCAGCTCCCCCCCAGCGGGGGGCACAGATACGCAGTATTTT